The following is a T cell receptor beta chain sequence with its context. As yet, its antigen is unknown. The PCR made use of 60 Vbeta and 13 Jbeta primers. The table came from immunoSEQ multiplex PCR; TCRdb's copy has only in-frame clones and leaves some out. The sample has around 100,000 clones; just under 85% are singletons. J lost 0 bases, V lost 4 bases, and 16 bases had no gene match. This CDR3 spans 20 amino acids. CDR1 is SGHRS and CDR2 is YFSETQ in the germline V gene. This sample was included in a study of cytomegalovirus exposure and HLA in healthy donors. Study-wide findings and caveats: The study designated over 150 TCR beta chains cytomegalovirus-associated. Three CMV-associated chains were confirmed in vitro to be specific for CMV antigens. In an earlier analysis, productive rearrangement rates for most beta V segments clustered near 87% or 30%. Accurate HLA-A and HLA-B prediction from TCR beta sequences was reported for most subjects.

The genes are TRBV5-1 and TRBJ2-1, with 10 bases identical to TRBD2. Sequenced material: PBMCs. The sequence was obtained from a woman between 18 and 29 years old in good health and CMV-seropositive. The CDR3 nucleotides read TGCGCCAGCAGCATGGCCCCTAGCGGGGGCCCATCCAGCTCCTACAATGAGCAGTTCTTC. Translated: CASSMAPSGGPSSSYNEQFF.